This is a list of T cell receptor beta chains from one sample in a study of neurological immune-mediated disorders. From the 5' RACE reads, TCRdb called clonotypes with MiXCR, one entry per CDR3 protein. The sample comprises nearly 60,000 distinct CDR3 sequences, about 3.7% of which are singletons, and 6% to 8.5% rests with the top ten. Sequencing was done on a sample of PBMCs. The source of these receptors is a woman in her sixties with multiple sclerosis. Each CDR3 is given with its conserved first and last residue. D genes are given only for firm matches. Clone size is stated in some rows and not others, as once, few, many or a class when expanded.

cdr3_aa cdr3_nt clone_size v_call d_call j_call
CASSVSLTDTQYF TGTGCCAGCTCAGTTTCGCTGACAGATACGCAGTATTTT few TRBV18 - TRBJ2-3
CASSVSRGQETQYF TGTGCCAGCAGCGTATCACGGGGGCAAGAGACCCAGTACTTC many TRBV9 - TRBJ2-5
CASSSIAGVITGELFF TGTGCCAGCAGCTCCATCGCGGGAGTGATCACCGGGGAGCTGTTTTTT many TRBV7-2 TRBD2 TRBJ2-2
CASSVQGPAGELFF TGCGCCAGCAGCGTTCAGGGTCCGGCCGGGGAGCTGTTTTTT many TRBV5-1 - TRBJ2-2
CASSLDRQLQETQYF TGTGCCAGCAGCTTAGACAGGCAACTCCAAGAGACCCAGTACTTC many TRBV11-1 - TRBJ2-5
CASRATGLPYEQYF TGTGCCAGCAGGGCGACAGGGTTACCCTACGAGCAGTACTTC many TRBV28 TRBD1 TRBJ2-7
CASSSGQLSYEQYF TGTGCCAGCAGTTCCGGACAGCTTTCCTACGAGCAGTACTTC many TRBV12-3/TRBV12-4 - TRBJ2-7
CASSQDIRNNEQFF TGTGCCAGCAGCCAAGATATCAGAAACAATGAGCAGTTCTTC few TRBV3-1 - TRBJ2-1
CASSYRDRRNYGYTF TGTGCCAGCAGTTACCGGGACCGCCGCAACTATGGCTACACCTTC many TRBV6-5 - TRBJ1-2
CAISEGGYGYTF TGTGCCATCAGTGAGGGGGGCTATGGCTACACCTTC many TRBV10-3 - TRBJ1-2
CASSLETGDNEQFF TGCGCCAGCAGCTTGGAGACGGGGGACAATGAGCAGTTCTTC many TRBV5-1 - TRBJ2-1
CASSLVSVQNPNTEAFF TGCGCCAGCAGCTTGGTTTCGGTACAGAACCCGAACACTGAAGCTTTCTTT many TRBV5-1 - TRBJ1-1
CASSLWAGPKENQPQHF TGTGCCAGCAGTTTATGGGCAGGGCCTAAAGAAAATCAGCCCCAGCATTTT many TRBV27 - TRBJ1-5
CASSRSSTDTQYF TGTGCCAGCAGTAGATCTAGCACAGATACGCAGTATTTT many TRBV7-2 - TRBJ2-3
CASSLQGREAFF TGCGCCAGCAGCTTGCAGGGGAGGGAAGCTTTCTTT many TRBV5-1 - TRBJ1-1
CSARDAGIRGSSYNEQFF TGCAGTGCTAGAGATGCGGGCATCAGGGGAAGCTCCTACAATGAGCAGTTCTTC - TRBV20-1 - TRBJ2-1
CASSQLDSGNTIYF TGTGCCAGCAGCCAACTAGACTCTGGAAACACCATATATTTT many TRBV3-1 - TRBJ1-3
CASSELAGVTGELFF TGTGCCAGCAGTGAACTAGCGGGAGTTACCGGGGAGCTGTTTTTT many TRBV6-1 TRBD2 TRBJ2-2
CASSLMPDVDTGELFF TGCGCCAGCAGCTTGATGCCGGACGTAGACACCGGGGAGCTGTTTTTT many TRBV5-1 - TRBJ2-2
CASSLVASSYNEQFF TGCGCCAGCAGCTTGGTAGCGTCCTCCTACAATGAGCAGTTCTTC many TRBV5-1 - TRBJ2-1
CASSLIEWRNWEETQYF TGTGCCAGCAGCTTAATTGAATGGCGGAATTGGGAAGAGACCCAGTACTTC many TRBV11-2 - TRBJ2-5
CSVAPGQGSYNEQFF TGCAGCGTTGCTCCGGGACAGGGCTCCTACAATGAGCAGTTCTTC many TRBV29-1 TRBD1 TRBJ2-1
CASSFRTGSSYEQYF TGTGCCAGCAGCTTCAGAACAGGGAGCTCCTACGAGCAGTACTTC - TRBV7-8 - TRBJ2-7
CASSRDRSATNEKLFF TGTGCCAGCAGTCGGGACAGGTCTGCAACTAATGAAAAACTGTTTTTT few TRBV2 TRBD1 TRBJ1-4
CASSGGGQFF TGTGCCAGCAGTGGGGGGGGGCAGTTCTTC many TRBV2 TRBD2 TRBJ2-1
CASSVGGLETQYF TGTGCCAGCAGTGTAGGGGGATTGGAGACCCAGTACTTC many TRBV28 - TRBJ2-5
CAIRGASIYEQYF TGTGCCATCAGGGGGGCGTCAATCTACGAGCAGTACTTC many TRBV10-3 - TRBJ2-7
CSASGGGNQPQHF TGCAGTGCCTCAGGGGGCGGCAATCAGCCCCAGCATTTT many TRBV20-1 TRBD1 TRBJ1-5
CASSSQENTEAFF TGTGCCAGCAGCTCTCAGGAAAACACTGAAGCTTTCTTT many TRBV7-9 - TRBJ1-1
CASSLEGVAYEQYF TGCGCCAGCAGCTTGGAAGGGGTTGCCTACGAGCAGTACTTC many TRBV5-1 - TRBJ2-7
CSARPPNGLAREQFF TGCAGTGCTAGGCCCCCTAATGGACTAGCACGTGAGCAGTTCTTC many TRBV20-1 TRBD2 TRBJ2-1
CASSLVGRTGELFF TGTGCCAGCAGCCTCGTGGGGAGGACCGGGGAGCTGTTTTTT many TRBV9 - TRBJ2-2
CASSLGLTFTDTQYF TGTGCCAGCAGCTTAGGGTTGACTTTCACAGATACGCAGTATTTT many TRBV7-8 - TRBJ2-3
CASASGVYNEQFF TGTGCCAGCGCTAGCGGGGTGTACAATGAGCAGTTCTTC many TRBV7-8 TRBD2 TRBJ2-1
CASSLRTPPSPLHF TGTGCCAGCAGCTTACGGACTCCCCCATCACCCCTCCACTTT - TRBV13 - TRBJ1-6
CASSQSGTPKLFF TGTGCCAGCAGCCAATCTGGGACCCCAAAACTGTTTTTT many TRBV3-1 - TRBJ1-4
CASSLRGVTNEKLFF TGTGCCAGCAGTTTACGGGGGGTGACTAATGAAAAACTGTTTTTT many TRBV27 - TRBJ1-4
CASSSVFSGGAYEQFF TGCGCCAGCAGCTCGGTTTTTAGCGGGGGGGCGTATGAGCAGTTCTTC many TRBV5-1 TRBD2 TRBJ2-1
CASSSGQGTREQFF TGTGCCAGCTCATCGGGACAGGGGACGAGGGAGCAGTTCTTC - TRBV18 TRBD1 TRBJ2-1
CSAFATGGATGYTF TGCAGTGCTTTCGCGACAGGGGGCGCTACCGGCTACACCTTC many TRBV20-1 TRBD1 TRBJ1-2
CAISEPGGAYNEQFF TGTGCCATCAGTGAGCCAGGGGGCGCATACAATGAGCAGTTCTTC many TRBV10-3 TRBD1 TRBJ2-1
CASSLSPTGEKYF TGTGCCAGCAGTTTATCGCCTACAGGGGAAAAGTACTTC many TRBV27 TRBD1 TRBJ2-7
CASSLHAGTSPLRQYF TGTGCCAGCAGCCTACACGCCGGGACTAGCCCATTGCGGCAGTACTTC few TRBV6-5 TRBD2 TRBJ2-7
CASNLRQGRSPLHF TGTGCCAGCAACCTTAGGCAGGGGAGGTCACCCCTCCACTTT many TRBV7-2 - TRBJ1-6
CASSLAQTGGLMNTEAFF TGTGCCAGCAGCTTAGCTCAAACAGGGGGTTTGATGAACACTGAAGCTTTCTTT many TRBV7-2 TRBD1 TRBJ1-1
CATSGGTGNYNEQFF TGTGCCACCAGTGGGGGGACAGGAAACTACAATGAGCAGTTCTTC many TRBV24-1 TRBD1 TRBJ2-1
CASMGGPYNSPLHF TGTGCCAGCATGGGGGGCCCCTATAATTCACCCCTCCACTTT many TRBV6-5 - TRBJ1-6
CASSFQGLWETQYF TGTGCCAGCAGTTTCCAGGGGTTGTGGGAGACCCAGTACTTC many TRBV6-1 - TRBJ2-5
CSAHRVGDSSYQPQHF TGCAGTGCTCACAGGGTCGGGGACAGTTCATATCAGCCCCAGCATTTT many TRBV20-1 TRBD1 TRBJ1-5
CASSSTGSSPLHF TGTGCCAGCAGTTCGACAGGGTCGTCACCCCTCCACTTT - TRBV12-3/TRBV12-4 TRBD1 TRBJ1-6
CASSPAGDLYNEQFF TGCGCCAGCAGCCCAGCGGGGGACCTTTACAATGAGCAGTTCTTC many TRBV5-1 TRBD2 TRBJ2-1
CSARDGNTGELFF TGCAGTGCTAGAGATGGAAACACCGGGGAGCTGTTTTTT many TRBV20-1 - TRBJ2-2
CASKWGAGASYEQYF TGCGCCAGCAAATGGGGAGCGGGGGCGTCCTACGAGCAGTACTTC many TRBV5-1 TRBD2 TRBJ2-7
CASSPDPWTAYNEQFF TGTGCCAGCAGCCCCGATCCCTGGACAGCCTACAATGAGCAGTTCTTC many TRBV5-6 - TRBJ2-1